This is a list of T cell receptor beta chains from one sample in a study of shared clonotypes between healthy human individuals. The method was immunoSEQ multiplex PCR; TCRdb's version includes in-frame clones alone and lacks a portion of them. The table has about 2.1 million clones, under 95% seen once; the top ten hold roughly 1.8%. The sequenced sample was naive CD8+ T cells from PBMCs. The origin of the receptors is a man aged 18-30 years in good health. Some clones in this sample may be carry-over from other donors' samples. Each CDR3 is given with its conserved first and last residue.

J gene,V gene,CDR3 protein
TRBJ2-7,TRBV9,CASSGRRDSGRTEQYF
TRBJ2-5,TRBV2,CASSIYSRKETQYF
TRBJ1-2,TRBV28,CASSPRGAGPGGYGYTF
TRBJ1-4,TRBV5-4,CASSDGDLATNEKLFF
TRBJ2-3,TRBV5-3,CARSLAYVGLAESLASVIPDTQYF
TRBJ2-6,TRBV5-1,CASSLSLWGATGANVLTF
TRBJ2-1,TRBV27,CASSLLPGTFYNEQFF
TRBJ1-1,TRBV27,CASSLLGATEAFF
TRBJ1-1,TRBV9,CASSPDPTSLNTEAFF
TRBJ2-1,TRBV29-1,CSVDSGRADEQFF
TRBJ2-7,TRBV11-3,CASSLAPSYEQYF
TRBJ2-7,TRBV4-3,CASSQYRQTGEQYF
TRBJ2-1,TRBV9,CASSPRSQGREQFF
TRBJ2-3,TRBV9,CASSVGGTERGDTQYF
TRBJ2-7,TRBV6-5,CASSYSDRGYEQYF
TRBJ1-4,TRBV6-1,CASSAKGGVDEKLFF
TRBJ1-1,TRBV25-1,CASSGGWVAFF
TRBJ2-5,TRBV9,CASSRRGTTQETQYF
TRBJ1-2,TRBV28,CASVPGIGDGYTF
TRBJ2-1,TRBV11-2,CASSLDFGTGQGTVNEQFF
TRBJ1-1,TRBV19,CASSERTGDTEAFF
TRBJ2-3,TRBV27,CASSARIAGGTDTQYF
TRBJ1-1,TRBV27,CATSPSPPRQGDTEAFF
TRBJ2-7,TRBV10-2,CASSEPHGASRGEQYF
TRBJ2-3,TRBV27,CASSFRGDTQYF
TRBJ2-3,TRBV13,CASSLALWRERTDTQYF
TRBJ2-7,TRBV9,CASSFRGTSGAYEQYF
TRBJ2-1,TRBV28,CASTLTLVGALSPSHEQFF
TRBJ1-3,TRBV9,CASSAEGSPGNTIYF
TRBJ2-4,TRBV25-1,CASRGAPKNIQYF
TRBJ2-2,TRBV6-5,CASSLTGRTGELFF
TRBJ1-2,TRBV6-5,CASSYSTESYGYTF
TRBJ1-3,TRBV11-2,CASSLVGFGNTIYF
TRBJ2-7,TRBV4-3,CASSQDTGILAGQYF
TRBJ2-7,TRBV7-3,CASSETSGSSYEQYF
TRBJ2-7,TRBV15,CATSRGQGLTYYEQYF
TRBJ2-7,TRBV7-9,CASSLIGALSYEQYF
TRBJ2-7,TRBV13,CASSYDRAPEQYF
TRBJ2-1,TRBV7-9,CASSSPLNNEQFF
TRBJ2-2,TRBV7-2,CASSLALTGELFF
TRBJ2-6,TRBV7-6,CASSRADPGANVLTF
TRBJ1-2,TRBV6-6,CASSPIGQNYGYTF
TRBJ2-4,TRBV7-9,CASSPQNRVDIQYF
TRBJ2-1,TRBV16,CASSQSRGRGNEQFF
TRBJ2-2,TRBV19,CASSIGPNPGELFF
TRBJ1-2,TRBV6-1,CASSDPMGSNYGYTF
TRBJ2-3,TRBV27,CASSSGTSVRADTQYF
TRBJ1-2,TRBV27,CASSRSQQVLYGYTF
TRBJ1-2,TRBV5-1,CASSFTELANYGYTF
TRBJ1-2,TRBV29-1,CSVLGPDAAQGVDGYTF
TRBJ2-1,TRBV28,CASSPGLAGVINEQFF
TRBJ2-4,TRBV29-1,CSVGSKGWGNIQYF